This T cell receptor (beta chain) was observed in a study of spatial heterogeneity in lung cancer. Unique molecular identifiers, one per molecule, were present on every TCR cDNA molecule. TCRdb reprocessed the 5' RACE reads via MiXCR and lists one record per CDR3 protein. This table holds about 15,000 distinct CDR3 sequences, almost 8% found once. V lost 8 bases and J lost 5; bases outside the gene matches: 17. Germline V gene data show CDR1 as SNHLY and CDR2 as FYNNEI. The CDR3 sequence is 18 residues long. By proportion, this clonotype is medium-sized. The time point denotes: sample taken at primary tumor resection. The authors sequenced whole RNA from tumor, nontumor lung or frozen PBMC without sorting.

Material: PBMCs, obtained at surgery. This TCR came from a female donor with early-stage non-small cell lung cancer. The chain employs TRBV2 and TRBJ2-1; TRBD1 aligns across 11 bases. Here the CDR3 DNA reads TGTGCCAGCGAGATTTGGCATGGGAAGGGACAGGGGGACAATGAGCAGTTCTTC. It yields the protein CASEIWHGKGQGDNEQFF.